The rows below give T cell receptor beta chains drawn from one sample of a study of response to subunit inactivated influenza vaccine. Using its own MiXCR run on the RT-PCR reads, TCRdb lists one record per CDR3 protein. The sample holds fewer than 250,000 distinct CDR3 sequences, around an eighth seen once. The sample was CD8+ T cells sorted from PBMCs, taken 5 to 6 days after vaccination. The receptors here all came from a man aged 45-60 years who received an inactivated influenza vaccine. Each CDR3 is given with its conserved first and last residue. Each record gives: clone size, J gene, D gene, V gene, CDR3 protein, CDR3 DNA. The D gene is left open where the match is weak. Clone size is given for some rows only: seen once, a few or many times, or a class if the clone is expanded.

NA,TRBJ2-7,NA,TRBV27,CASSLSIFFEQYF,TGTGCCAGCAGTTTATCGATTTTCTTCGAGCAGTACTTC
many,TRBJ1-2,NA,TRBV5-1,CASSFIGQGYGYTF,TGCGCCAGCAGCTTTATAGGCCAGGGGTATGGCTACACCTTC
NA,TRBJ2-7,NA,TRBV5-5,CASSLLGKGNYEQYF,TGTGCCAGCAGCTTGCTAGGGAAGGGAAACTACGAGCAGTACTTC
few,TRBJ2-3,NA,TRBV6-1,CASTPGATSTDTQYF,TGTGCCAGCACCCCGGGGGCAACTAGCACAGATACGCAGTATTTT
NA,TRBJ2-1,NA,TRBV28,CASSLYPTKSFYNGQFF,TGTGCCAGCAGTTTATATCCGACCAAATCCTTCTACAATGGGCAGTTCTTC
NA,TRBJ2-7,NA,TRBV7-2,CASSLGQGFYEQYF,TGTGCCAGCAGCTTAGGTCAGGGGTTCTACGAGCAGTACTTC
medium-sized,TRBJ2-7,NA,TRBV28,CASSRGLTSYEQYF,TGTGCCAGCAGTCGGGGACTGACGTCCTACGAGCAGTACTTC
NA,TRBJ2-3,NA,TRBV5-1,CASSSSTVPDTQYF,TGCGCCAGCAGCTCTAGTACAGTACCAGATACGCAGTATTTT
many,TRBJ2-7,NA,TRBV29-1,CSVEVRYEQYF,TGCAGCGTTGAAGTGCGGTACGAGCAGTACTTC
few,TRBJ2-7,NA,TRBV6-6,CASSFQKSYEQYF,TGTGCCAGCAGTTTTCAAAAATCCTACGAGCAGTACTTC